One sample yielded the 8 T cell receptor beta chains listed below, sequenced in a study of blood T cell repertoires in COVID-19. Only in-frame clones appear in the TCRdb table, and some are missing; sequencing was by immunoSEQ multiplex PCR. In the table there are about 30,000 clones, more than 75% of which are singletons. Source material: peripheral blood. Receptors originate from a man aged 65-85 years with active or convalescent COVID-19.

This rearrangement joins TRBV3-1 (or the pseudogene TRBV3-2) to TRBJ1-6; D not resolved. The CDR3 loop spans 14 amino acids. The V gene's germline CDR1 is LGHDT and CDR2 YNNKEL (reference sequence). The V and J ends lost 4 bases and 5 bases respectively, with 9 bases between them. The CDR3 nucleotides are TGTGCCAGCAGCCTGACACAACATAATTCACCCCTCCACTTT. Amino acid sequence: CASSLTQHNSPLHF.

V and J are TRBV5-4 and TRBJ1-4; possibly TRBD1 for D (5 bases). The CDR3 totals 15 residues. The V end lost 1 base, the J end lost 8 bases, and 15 bases lay between the germline ends. The germline gives CDR1 SGHNT, CDR2 YYREEE (reference sequence). As DNA, the CDR3 is TGTGCCAGCAGCTTGTATGTGGGTGGGGCGGAAAAACTGTTTTTT. The encoded protein is CASSLYVGGAEKLFF.

The chain employs TRBV18 and TRBJ1-5, with D perhaps matching TRBD1 (6 bases). Trimming stripped 0 bases from V and 5 bases from J, with 14 bases between. Germline assignment: CDR1 KGHSH and CDR2 LQKENI. The CDR3 covers 16 residues. CDR3: CASSPPNGGGDQPQHF. The CDR3 coding sequence is TGTGCCAGCTCACCACCGAATGGGGGCGGCGATCAGCCCCAGCATTTT.

The chain carries TRBV7-8 and TRBJ1-6; tentatively, D is TRBD1 (5 bases). The CDR3 spans 18 residues. V shed 0 bases and J shed 0 bases, with 12 bases lying between them. The V gene's germline CDR1 is SGHVS and CDR2 FQNEAQ. CDR3 amino acids: CASSLAGQMSSYNSPLHF. The CDR3 DNA reads TGTGCCAGCAGCTTAGCAGGACAAATGAGCTCCTATAATTCACCCCTCCACTTT.

This chain uses TRBV19 with TRBJ1-5; D ambiguous. This CDR3 has 15 residues. The V end lost 5 bases, the J end lost 6 bases, and 17 bases lay between the germline ends. CDR1 LNHDA and CDR2 SQIVND come from the germline V gene (reference sequence). The CDR3 spells CASSLEGLYSQPQHF. For the CDR3, the DNA is TGTGCCAGTAGTTTGGAGGGTCTTTACTCTCAGCCCCAGCATTTT.

The chain has TRBV19 and TRBJ2-2, with 11 bases identical to TRBD2. V gave up 3 bases and J gave up 4 bases; unmatched junction bases: 4. CDR1 is LNHDA and CDR2 is SQIVND in the germline V gene (reference sequence). This CDR3 is 16 amino acids long. The CDR3, as DNA: TGTGCCAGTAGTATCCTAGCGGGAGGTGGCACCGGGGAGCTGTTTTTT. This sequence encodes CASSILAGGGTGELFF.

This chain joins TRBV7-6 and TRBJ2-1, with a possible D match to TRBD2 (6 bases). Between the trimmed V and J ends, which lost 4 bases and 4 bases, there was a span of 20 bases. The length of the CDR3 is 17 residues. Germline V gene data show CDR1 as SGHVS and CDR2 as FNYEAQ. The CDR3 spells CASSSLGGGKLYNEQFF. The CDR3 coding sequence is TGTGCCAGCAGCTCCTTGGGTGGGGGGAAACTATACAATGAGCAGTTCTTC.

This chain links TRBV27 with TRBJ1-4, with 7 bases matching TRBD1. This CDR3 contains 16 residues. With V trimmed by 7 bases and J by 0 bases, 8 bases remained unmatched. CDR1 is MNHEY and CDR2 is SMNVEV in the germline V gene (reference sequence). The CDR3 DNA reads TGTGCCAGCAAGTGGGACAGCGCCGCAACTAATGAAAAACTGTTTTTT. Translated: CASKWDSAATNEKLFF.